This T cell receptor (beta chain) was recovered during a study of shared clonotypes between healthy human individuals. Study details: The study drew on two women and three men aged 18 to 49 as donors. Each donor had three CD4 naive, three CD4 memory, two CD8 naive and one CD8 memory plate.

V was pared by 3 bases and J by 0 bases, with 6 bases between. The CDR3 is 13 amino acids. Germline lookup yields CDR1 SQVTM and CDR2 ANQGSEA. Measured with immunoSEQ multiplex PCR; TCRdb has only the in-frame clones, and not every one. This table has 550,000 to 700,000 clones, around 73% appearing once. The J gene is TRBJ1-5, the V gene TRBV29-1; no clear D gene. Sequencing was carried out using memory CD4+ T cells sorted from blood. As to subset: CD45RA-negative fraction. This sequence originates from a woman younger than 45 in good health. This CDR3 is CSVEHSSNQPQHF. As DNA, the CDR3 is TGCAGCGTTGAGCACTCTAGCAATCAGCCCCAGCATTTT.